The 22 T cell receptor beta chains below all came from one sample that was sequenced in a study of blood T cell repertoires in COVID-19. Only in-frame clones appear in the TCRdb table, and some are missing; sequencing was by immunoSEQ multiplex PCR. The sample records some 110,000 clones, 80% to 85% being singletons. Sequencing was done on a sample of peripheral blood. These receptors all come from a man in his 70s with acute or convalescent COVID-19.

The V and J genes are TRBV7-8 and TRBJ2-5, with D tentatively TRBD1 (6 bases). This CDR3 comprises 15 residues. V lost 7 bases and J 2 bases, leaving 17 bases between the germline ends. CDR1 is SGHVS and CDR2 is FQNEAQ in the germline V gene. CDR3 coding DNA: TGTGCCAGCACCATGGGGGCTTTGATACAAGAGACCCAGTACTTC. Translation: CASTMGALIQETQYF.

This clone came up once. This rearrangement joins TRBV7-9 to TRBJ1-4, with 10 bases fitting TRBD1. V was pared by 5 bases and J by 5 bases, with 2 bases of the junction left unmatched. Germline V lookup: CDR1 SEHNR, CDR2 FQNEAQ (reference sequence). This CDR3 has 14 amino acids. CDR3 in DNA: TGTGCCAGCAGCCCGGGACAGGGGAATGAAAAACTGTTTTTT. As protein: CASSPGQGNEKLFF.

This clone showed up many times. The rearrangement joins TRBV7-3 to TRBJ2-5; D is perhaps TRBD2 (5 bases). The germline CDR1 and CDR2 sequences are SGHTA and FQGTGA. This CDR3 is 17 amino acids long. V was trimmed by 1 base and J by 1 base, leaving 16 bases between them. CDR3 coding DNA: TGTGCCAGCAGCTTAAGACGTGGGGAGTGGGGCCAAGAGACCCAGTACTTC. It is translated as CASSLRRGEWGQETQYF.

The rearrangement uses TRBV14 and TRBJ1-1; D unresolved. Trimming cost V 3 bases and J 6 bases, with 8 bases left between them. The germline CDR1 and CDR2 sequences are SGHDN and FVKESK. The CDR3 runs to 12 residues. The CDR3 protein is CASSHGVAEAFF. For the CDR3, the DNA is TGTGCCAGCAGCCATGGAGTCGCTGAAGCTTTCTTT.

This chain joins TRBV28 and TRBJ1-1; 7 bases map to TRBD1. The V and J ends lost 6 bases and 3 bases, in that order; junction bases with no gene match: 7. Germline V lookup: CDR1 MDHEN, CDR2 SYDVKM. CDR3 length equals 14 residues. Here the CDR3 reads CASRRQGPYTEAFF. The DNA for the CDR3 is TGTGCCAGCAGAAGACAGGGTCCCTACACTGAAGCTTTCTTT.

The chain joins TRBV19 to TRBJ2-2; maybe TRBD1 (6 bases). V lost 9 bases to trimming and J lost 0 bases, with 14 bases between them. This CDR3 region has 15 residues. Germline V gene lookup returns CDR1 LNHDA and CDR2 SQIVND (reference sequence). The chain's CDR3 is CASVARGTNTGELFF. The CDR3 coding sequence is TGTGCCAGCGTCGCGAGGGGGACGAACACCGGGGAGCTGTTTTTT.

Note on this clone: Within the sample, other DNA sequences also encode this same CDR3. J is TRBJ1-6 and V is TRBV5-1, with 8 bases fitting TRBD1. The CDR3 has 15 residues. In germline, CDR1 is SGHRS, CDR2 YFSETQ. Unmatched junction bases numbered 3, after V lost 0 bases and J lost 7 bases. For the CDR3, the DNA is TGCGCCAGCAGCTTGGTGGGACAGGCCAATTCACCCCTCCACTTT. Its translation is CASSLVGQANSPLHF.

This chain links TRBV28 with TRBJ1-2; 8 bases are a match to TRBD1. Germline V gives CDR1 MDHEN, CDR2 SYDVKM. The CDR3 length is 13 residues. V trimming: 5 bases; J trimming: 6 bases; junction bases outside the gene matches: 5. CDR3 protein: CASSLQGANGYTF. The CDR3 DNA follows: TGTGCCAGCAGTCTCCAGGGGGCGAATGGCTACACCTTC.

The J gene is TRBJ1-4, the V gene TRBV6-5; D is uncertain. CDR3 length equals 14 residues. Trimming removed 0 bases from V and 8 bases from J, with 10 bases in between. CDR1 and CDR2 (germline): MNHEY, SVGAGI. CDR3 loop: CASSYSGGWEKLFF. The CDR3 DNA sequence: TGTGCCAGCAGTTACTCTGGAGGATGGGAAAAACTGTTTTTT.

CDR3 amino acids: CATSRTPTAYEQYF. In DNA, the CDR3 is TGTGCCACCAGCAGAACGCCGACAGCCTACGAGCAGTACTTC. This chain joins TRBV15 and TRBJ2-7; D is possibly TRBD1 (5 bases). Deletions cut 2 bases from V and 2 bases from J, with 10 bases between. This CDR3 spans 14 amino acids. The germline CDR1 and CDR2 sequences are LNHNV and YYDKDF (reference sequence). The whole variable domain, filled in from reference TRBV15 and TRBJ2-7, reads DAMVIQNPRYQVTQFGKPVTLSCSQTLNHNVMYWYQQKSSQAPKLLFHYYDKDFNNEADTPDNFQSRRPNTSFCFLDIRSPGLGDTAMYLCATSRTPTAYEQYFGPGTRLTVT.

The CDR3 reads CASNDVRGTNQPQHF. As DNA, the CDR3 is TGTGCCAGTAACGATGTCAGGGGCACGAATCAGCCCCAGCATTTT. J is TRBJ1-5 and V is TRBV19, with D maybe TRBD1 (6 bases). CDR3 length: 15 residues. Trimming left V 7 bases short and J 4 bases short, with 17 bases between. Germline V gene lookup returns CDR1 LNHDA and CDR2 SQIVND (reference sequence). Full variable domain (remainder filled in from reference TRBV19 and TRBJ1-5): DGGITQSPKYLFRKEGQNVTLSCEQNLNHDAMYWYRQDPGQGLRLIYYSQIVNDFQKGDIAEGYSVSREKKESFPLTVTSAQKNPTAFYLCASNDVRGTNQPQHFGDGTRLSIL.

The chain carries TRBV6-6 and TRBJ1-4, with 8 bases fitting TRBD1. V lost 6 bases and J lost 4; bases outside the gene matches: 7. This CDR3 has 15 residues. Germline-derived CDR1 and CDR2 are MNHNY and SVGAGI (reference sequence). The CDR3 region is CASSKGTGFNEKLFF. The CDR3 nucleotides are TGTGCCAGCAGCAAAGGGACAGGCTTTAATGAAAAACTGTTTTTT.

This clone was found many times. This chain joins TRBV7-9 and TRBJ2-7, with D tentatively TRBD1 (5 bases). The CDR3 loop spans 12 amino acids. With 6 bases removed from V and 5 bases from J, the gap between germline ends came to 11 bases. CDR1 is SEHNR, CDR2 FQNEAQ, per germline (reference sequence). This CDR3 reads CASSRPGNEQYF. CDR3 nucleotides: TGTGCCAGCAGTCGACCAGGGAACGAGCAGTACTTC.

For the CDR3, the DNA is TGTGCCAGCAGCTTAGCTCTCAGATACGGGACTAGCGGGGTGAACACCGGGGAGCTGTTTTTT. It specifies CASSLALRYGTSGVNTGELFF. The chain uses TRBV7-2 and TRBJ2-2; 13 bases fit TRBD2. The ends lost 0 bases at V and 1 base at J; junction bases unmatched: 11. In germline, CDR1 is SGHTA, CDR2 FQGNSA. The CDR3 length is 21 residues.

The rearrangement joins TRBV10-2 to TRBJ1-1, with a possible D match to TRBD1 (5 bases). The length of the CDR3 is 14 residues. Germline lookup yields CDR1 WSHSY and CDR2 SAAADI. Deletions cut 6 bases from V and 11 bases from J, with 22 bases between. The CDR3 sequence: CASRDDSRRGRAFF. CDR3 coding DNA: TGCGCCAGCAGGGATGACAGCCGTAGGGGAAGGGCTTTCTTT.

The J gene is TRBJ2-1, the V gene TRBV12-3 or TRBV12-4; maybe TRBD2 (6 bases). The ends were cut back, 2 bases at V and 12 bases at J, with 11 bases in the middle. This CDR3 region has 12 residues. The CDR3 reads CASSLKAGPQFF. CDR3 nucleotides: TGTGCCAGCAGTTTAAAGGCGGGACCGCAGTTCTTC.

The gene calls are TRBV5-1 and TRBJ2-7; weak D call: TRBD2 (6 bases). V was clipped by 5 bases and J by 0 bases, with 12 bases between them. The germline V gene has CDR1 SGHRS and CDR2 YFSETQ. The CDR3 consists of 14 residues. Here the CDR3 DNA reads TGCGCCAGCAGGCCGGGACTGAGCTCCTACGAGCAGTACTTC. Translated, it gives CASRPGLSSYEQYF.

The chain carries TRBV6-4 and TRBJ1-1, with 9 nucleotides matching TRBD1. The CDR3 sequence is 15 residues long. Unmatched junction bases numbered 4, after V lost 0 bases and J lost 5 bases. Germline V CDR1 and CDR2: MRHNA, SNTAGT. CDR3 nucleotides: TGTGCCAGCAGTGACTCGACAGGGGGTAGGACTGAAGCTTTCTTT. This sequence encodes CASSDSTGGRTEAFF.

This clone has just one count. CDR3 nucleotide sequence: TGTGCCAGCAGTTTATCCCAGCGGGAGTCATCAGATACGCAGTATTTT. Its translation: CASSLSQRESSDTQYF. The chain is built from TRBV28 and TRBJ2-3; 8 positions match TRBD2. The V segment lost 1 base and the J segment 4 bases; nucleotides outside the gene matches: 7. The CDR3 spans 16 residues. Germline CDR1 is MDHEN and CDR2 is SYDVKM.

The genes are TRBV19 and TRBJ2-1; D unresolved. Looked up from germline, CDR1 is LNHDA and CDR2 is SQIVND (reference sequence). The CDR3 is made up of 11 amino acids. Trimming pared 8 bases from V and 3 bases from J, leaving 5 bases between. CDR3 region: CASRFYNEQFF. CDR3 in DNA: TGTGCCAGTCGTTTCTACAATGAGCAGTTCTTC.

This chain connects TRBV5-1 to TRBJ1-1, with 12 bases that match TRBD1. V dropped 4 bases and J dropped 7; count of bases not matched to a gene: 11. CDR3 size: 16 residues. Germline CDR1 is SGHRS and CDR2 is YFSETQ. For the CDR3, the DNA is TGCGCCAGCAGCATCGGGACAGGGGGCGCCTCCGGTGAAGCTTTCTTT. This sequence encodes CASSIGTGGASGEAFF.

This chain joins TRBV18 and TRBJ2-7, with 12 bases aligning to TRBD2. The CDR3 is 15 amino acids. Germline V gene sequence: CDR1 KGHSH, CDR2 LQKENI. The V and J ends lost 5 bases and 6 bases, in that order; junction bases with no gene match: 8. In DNA form, the CDR3 reads TGTGCCAGCTCAACCAGCCTAGCGGGAGGGTCCGAGCAGTACTTC. Amino acids: CASSTSLAGGSEQYF.